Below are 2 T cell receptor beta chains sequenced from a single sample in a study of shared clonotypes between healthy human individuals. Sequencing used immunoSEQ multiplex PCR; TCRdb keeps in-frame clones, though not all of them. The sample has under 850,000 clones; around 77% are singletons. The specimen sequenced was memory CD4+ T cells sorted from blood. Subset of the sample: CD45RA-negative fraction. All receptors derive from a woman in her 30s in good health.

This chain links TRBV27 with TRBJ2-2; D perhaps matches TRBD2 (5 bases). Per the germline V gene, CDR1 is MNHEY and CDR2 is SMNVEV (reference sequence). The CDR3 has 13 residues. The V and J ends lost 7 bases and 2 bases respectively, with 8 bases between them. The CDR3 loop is CASTSYNTGELFF. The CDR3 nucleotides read TGTGCCAGCACTAGCTATAACACCGGGGAGCTGTTTTTT.

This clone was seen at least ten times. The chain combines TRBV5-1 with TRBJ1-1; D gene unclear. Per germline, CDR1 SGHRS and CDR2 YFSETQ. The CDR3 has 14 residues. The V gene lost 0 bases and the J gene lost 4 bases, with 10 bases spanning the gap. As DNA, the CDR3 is TGCGCCAGCAGCTTGGCGACCCCGGGCACTGAAGCTTTCTTT. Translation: CASSLATPGTEAFF.